The 26 T cell receptor beta chains listed next were all sequenced from one sample in a study of blood T cell repertoires in COVID-19. The assay was immunoSEQ multiplex PCR, and TCRdb's table has in-frame clones only and misses some. This sample carries 50,000 to 60,000 clones, approximately 85% of them seen once, and the ten largest clones take about 13%. Material for sequencing was peripheral blood. All receptors come from a human donor in a cohort sampled during active COVID-19.

V gene TRBV5-4 combines with J gene TRBJ1-2; the D gene is possibly TRBD1 (6 bases). The CDR3 is 14 residues long. Trimming stripped 4 bases from V and 4 bases from J, with 14 bases between. Germline CDR1 is SGHNT and CDR2 is YYREEE (reference sequence). CDR3 sequence: CASSAQQGGYGYTF. The CDR3 DNA reads as TGTGCCAGCAGCGCACAACAGGGTGGCTATGGCTACACCTTC.

The V gene is TRBV19, the J gene TRBJ1-1; 10 bases map to TRBD1. From germline, CDR1 is LNHDA and CDR2 SQIVND (reference sequence). The CDR3 has 16 residues. V lost 6 bases to trimming and J lost 0 bases; unmatched junction nucleotides: 7. CDR3 bases: TGTGCCAGTAGCGATAGGACAGGGGGGATGAACACTGAAGCTTTCTTT. Its translation: CASSDRTGGMNTEAFF.

The gene calls are TRBV5-1 and TRBJ1-2; a weak D match, TRBD1 (5 bases). CDR3 length: 14 amino acids. V was clipped by 4 bases and J by 2 bases, with 12 bases between them. Germline loops: CDR1 SGHRS, CDR2 YFSETQ. The CDR3 DNA reads as TGCGCCAGCAGCGCCGTGGGGCAGAACTATGGCTACACCTTC. Encoded protein: CASSAVGQNYGYTF.

The chain combines TRBV9 with TRBJ2-6; the D gene is possibly TRBD1 (6 bases). CDR1 is SGDLS, CDR2 YYNGEE, per germline. V shed 3 bases and J shed 0 bases, with 16 bases lying between them. The CDR3 spans 18 residues. DNA for the CDR3: TGTGCCAGCAGCGGGCCCGGGACATCCCGCTCTGGGGCCAACGTCCTGACTTTC. Protein sequence: CASSGPGTSRSGANVLTF.

V and J are TRBV5-4 and TRBJ2-5; a possible D gene is TRBD2 (5 bases). Germline V gene sequence: CDR1 SGHNT, CDR2 YYREEE (reference sequence). The CDR3 sequence is 13 residues long. Deletions cut 6 bases from V and 4 bases from J, with 13 bases between. DNA for the CDR3: TGTGCCAGCACCTCCCGGGGTGGAGAGACCCAGTACTTC. Its translation is CASTSRGGETQYF.

The rearrangement uses TRBV28 and TRBJ2-7; 8 bases are a match to TRBD1. The CDR3 spans 18 residues. The junction had 14 bases not matched to a gene; V was cut back by 4 bases and J by 0 bases. In germline, CDR1 is MDHEN, CDR2 SYDVKM. The CDR3 sequence: CASSSSPRTGYYSYEQYF. For the CDR3, the DNA is TGTGCCAGCAGTTCCTCCCCCCGGACAGGGTACTACTCCTACGAGCAGTACTTC.

This clone was seen once. This rearrangement joins TRBV27 to TRBJ2-7; 7 bases agree with TRBD2. CDR3 length: 17 residues. Germline CDR1 is MNHEY and CDR2 is SMNVEV (reference sequence). V was pared by 5 bases and J by 3 bases, with 16 bases of the junction left unmatched. DNA for the CDR3: TGTGCCAGCAGTCCGACGGTACAGCGGGGCTCGGGCTACGAGCAGTACTTC. This gives the protein CASSPTVQRGSGYEQYF.

The V gene is TRBV7-3, the J gene TRBJ2-1, with TRBD2 matching 12 bases. The V and J ends lost 3 bases and 5 bases, in that order; junction bases with no gene match: 5. This CDR3 region has 16 residues. From germline, CDR1 is SGHTA and CDR2 FQGTGA. The CDR3 DNA reads as TGTGCCAGCAGCTTCAGGACTAGCGGGACCCACAATGAGCAGTTCTTC. This gives the protein CASSFRTSGTHNEQFF.

V usage is TRBV18 and J usage is TRBJ2-3; D may be TRBD2 (6 bases). The length of the CDR3 is 19 residues. Looked up from germline, CDR1 is KGHSH and CDR2 is LQKENI. Trimming stripped 1 base from V and 0 bases from J, with 20 bases between. CDR3 loop: CASSPLPGVAEPSTDTQYF. Written as DNA, the CDR3 is TGTGCCAGCTCACCACTTCCGGGCGTAGCGGAGCCTAGCACAGATACGCAGTATTTT.

This clone was seen a few times. The chain recombines TRBV7-2 with TRBJ2-7; 8 bases line up with TRBD1. The CDR3 totals 15 residues. Germline CDR1 reads SGHTA; CDR2 reads FQGNSA. The junction had 5 bases not matched to a gene; V was cut back by 2 bases and J by 2 bases. Written as DNA, the CDR3 is TGTGCCAGCAGCTTAAGACAGGGGAAAACCTACGAGCAGTACTTC. Translation gives CASSLRQGKTYEQYF.

This clone was detected once. The genes are TRBV28 and TRBJ2-7; D is possibly TRBD1 (6 bases). CDR1 is MDHEN and CDR2 is SYDVKM in the germline V gene. The CDR3 loop spans 14 amino acids. Deletions cut 7 bases from V and 7 bases from J, with 20 bases between. The CDR3 region has the DNA TGTGCCAGCACTCTTCGGCGCCCCACAGGGGAGCAGTACTTC. Translating gives CASTLRRPTGEQYF.

The genes are TRBV5-6 and TRBJ1-3, with D possibly TRBD1 on 5 matching bases. The CDR3 totals 16 residues. V lost 1 base and J 5 bases, leaving 16 bases between the germline ends. Germline assignment: CDR1 SGHDT and CDR2 YYEEEE. CDR3 in DNA: TGTGCCAGCAGCTTGCTAGGAGGGACTCAACGAAACACCATATATTTT. It encodes CASSLLGGTQRNTIYF.

This chain joins TRBV5-4 and TRBJ1-2; 9 nucleotides agree with TRBD1. The CDR3 spans 14 residues. Unmatched junction bases numbered 5, after V lost 4 bases and J lost 4 bases. Per germline, CDR1 SGHNT and CDR2 YYREEE (reference sequence). CDR3 region: CASSTGTGPYGYTF. The CDR3 DNA reads TGTGCCAGCAGCACGGGGACAGGGCCCTATGGCTACACCTTC.

The chain joins TRBV15 to TRBJ1-2, with 12 bases lining up with TRBD1. The CDR3 contains 15 residues. Germline CDR1 and CDR2: LNHNV and YYDKDF (reference sequence). The junction had 8 bases not matched to a gene; V was cut back by 4 bases and J by 8 bases. Written as DNA, the CDR3 is TGTGCCACCAGCAACTGGGGACAGGGGGCGAGAGGCTACACCTTC. It codes for CATSNWGQGARGYTF.

This clone was counted once. The chain is built from TRBV4-2 and TRBJ2-3, with 7 bases aligning to TRBD2. Germline-derived CDR1 and CDR2 are LGHNA and YNFKEQ. V dropped 5 bases and J dropped 2; count of bases not matched to a gene: 7. There are 15 residues in the CDR3. This chain's CDR3 is CASSGYGRTTDTQYF. The CDR3 nucleotides are TGTGCCAGCAGCGGTTACGGGAGGACCACAGATACGCAGTATTTT.

The V gene is TRBV5-6, the J gene TRBJ2-2, with TRBD1 matching over 8 bases. CDR3 length: 16 residues. Germline V gives CDR1 SGHDT, CDR2 YYEEEE. Trimming cost V 4 bases and J 0 bases; bases outside gene matches: 5. CDR3 region: CASSVDRGANTGELFF. CDR3 DNA sequence: TGTGCCAGCAGCGTCGACAGGGGCGCGAACACCGGGGAGCTGTTTTTT. The variable domain in full, completed from reference TRBV5-6 and TRBJ2-2, reads DAGVTQSPTHLIKTRGQQVTLRCSPKSGHDTVSWYQQALGQGPQFIFQYYEEEERQRGNFPDRFSGHQFPNYSSELNVNALLLGDSALYLCASSVDRGANTGELFFGEGSRLTVL.

This chain's CDR3 is CASSLKGAWTGYGYTF. In DNA, the CDR3 is TGTGCCAGCAGCTTGAAGGGGGCTTGGACGGGCTATGGCTACACCTTC. The rearrangement links TRBV5-4 to TRBJ1-2, with 7 positions matching TRBD1. The CDR3 consists of 16 residues. Germline CDR1 and CDR2: SGHNT and YYREEE (reference sequence). V was pared by 1 base and J by 4 bases, with 10 bases of the junction left unmatched.

The V gene is TRBV11-2, the J gene TRBJ2-5, with TRBD2 as a possible D gene (6 bases). The CDR3 consists of 14 residues. The V gene's germline CDR1 is SGHAT and CDR2 FQNNGV. The V end was cut by 2 bases, the J end by 5 bases, with 12 bases between. The CDR3 region is CASSLISSAETQYF. The DNA of the CDR3 is TGTGCCAGCAGCTTAATATCTAGCGCGGAGACCCAGTACTTC.

The J gene is TRBJ2-1, the V gene TRBV5-1; possibly TRBD2 for D (9 bases). V was trimmed by 4 bases and J by 1 base, leaving 24 bases between them. CDR1 and CDR2 from the germline V gene are SGHRS and YFSETQ. The CDR3 runs to 19 residues. The CDR3 nucleotides read TGCGCCAGCAGCCCGGAGGGACAGGCGCTAGCGGGATCCTACAATGAGCAGTTCTTC. This codes for CASSPEGQALAGSYNEQFF.

J is TRBJ2-3 and V is TRBV27; 7 nucleotides agree with TRBD2. V gave up 4 bases and J gave up 1 base; unmatched junction bases: 5. Germline V gene data show CDR1 as MNHEY and CDR2 as SMNVEV (reference sequence). The CDR3 totals 15 residues. Here the CDR3 reads CASSSGGGRTDTQYF. CDR3 in DNA: TGTGCCAGCAGTTCGGGGGGAGGGCGCACAGATACGCAGTATTTT.

This sequence joins TRBV28 and TRBJ1-2, with 10 bases fitting TRBD1. In germline, CDR1 is MDHEN, CDR2 SYDVKM. The length of the CDR3 is 15 residues. J was trimmed by 5 bases and V by 7 bases; bases with no gene match: 10. CDR3 in DNA: TGTGCCAGCACTCGGGGGGGACAGGGGAGGTATGGCTACACCTTC. Translating it yields CASTRGGQGRYGYTF.

The gene calls are TRBV19 and TRBJ2-7, with D maybe TRBD1 (7 bases). The CDR3 contains 14 residues. The V end lost 6 bases, the J end lost 3 bases, and 15 bases lay between the germline ends. Germline V gene data show CDR1 as LNHDA and CDR2 as SQIVND (reference sequence). The CDR3 DNA reads TGTGCCAGTAGCCCCCCAGGGGGGTACTACGAGCAGTACTTC. Translating gives CASSPPGGYYEQYF.

This clone was picked up a small number of times. The V gene is TRBV4-1, the J gene TRBJ1-2, with D possibly TRBD1 on 6 matching bases. Trimming cost V 1 base and J 4 bases, with 13 bases left between them. Germline V lookup: CDR1 MGHRA, CDR2 YSYEKL. There are 15 residues in the CDR3. CDR3 protein: CASSQVSQGSYGYTF. The CDR3 nucleotides are TGCGCCAGCAGCCAAGTTTCGCAGGGGAGCTATGGCTACACCTTC.

This clone was seen only a few times. This chain links TRBV19 with TRBJ2-3; D might be TRBD2 (6 bases). The germline V gene encodes CDR1 LNHDA and CDR2 SQIVND (reference sequence). The CDR3 contains 14 residues. V was clipped by 8 bases and J by 1 base, with 13 bases between them. The CDR3 DNA reads as TGTGCCAGTGTGGACGGCGGGGGCACAGATACGCAGTATTTT. This translates into CASVDGGGTDTQYF.

The V gene is TRBV10-2, the J gene TRBJ2-3; the match to TRBD2 covers 11 bases. V lost 10 bases to trimming and J lost 5 bases; unmatched junction nucleotides: 14. The CDR3 is 16 amino acids. The germline CDR1 and CDR2 sequences are WSHSY and SAAADI. The CDR3, as DNA: TGCGCCACGGTAGCGGGAGGGCTAGCCTACGAAGATACGCAGTATTTT. It codes for CATVAGGLAYEDTQYF.

In this sample, this clone turned up once. This chain joins TRBV5-4 and TRBJ2-5, with 13 bases that match TRBD2. The CDR3 is made up of 17 amino acids. Germline CDR1 is SGHNT and CDR2 is YYREEE (reference sequence). Trimming took 1 base from V and 2 from J; bases not matched to a gene: 5. The CDR3 DNA reads as TGTGCCAGCAGCTTGACTAGCGGGAGGGGGTCTCAAGAGACCCAGTACTTC. It yields the protein CASSLTSGRGSQETQYF.